The 2 T cell receptor beta chains given below trace back to one sample, sequenced in a study of breast tumors, draining lymph nodes, adjacent tissues listed by TCRdb under 2016. The axillary draining lymph nodes of breast cancer patients were the source of the lymph node samples. Receptor amplification or capture employed multiplex PCR. The listed sequencing device is Illumina HiSeq 2000. Starting from the raw public reads, TCRdb applied fastp trimming at Q25, assembled clones with MiXCR and retained in-frame beta chains. Rows with one shared CDR3 protein collapse into an entry with the most common genes and DNA. This sample holds roughly 220,000 distinct CDR3 sequences; about 34% were observed only once. The ten largest make up 3% to 4% of the sample. The sample consisted of axillary lymph node tissue. These receptors originate from a female donor with breast cancer. Some clones in this sample may be carry-over from other donors' samples.

This clonotype was observed at least ten times. The chain couples TRBV6-1 to TRBJ1-5; possible D gene TRBD1, 6 bases. Per germline, CDR1 MNHNS and CDR2 SASEGT. This CDR3 is 14 amino acids long. V was cut by 5 bases and J by 6 bases, with 14 bases left in between. The CDR3 reads CASSLTGWGQPQHF. In DNA form, the CDR3 reads TGTGCCAGCAGTCTAACAGGGTGGGGTCAGCCCCAGCATTTT.

This clonotype was seen at least ten times. This chain joins TRBV20-1 and TRBJ2-1, with D unresolved. The CDR3 totals 16 residues. Trimming shortened V by 0 bases and J by 1 base, and 13 bases separated the two germline ends. CDR1 and CDR2 (germline): DFQATT, SNEGSKA (reference sequence). The CDR3 loop is CSARDLTSLSYNEQFF. The CDR3 bases are TGCAGTGCTAGAGATTTAACGAGCCTTTCCTACAATGAGCAGTTCTTC.